This is a list of T cell receptor beta chains from one sample in a study of vaccination effects on CD4 cells after COVID-19. Antigen specificity for these receptors is unknown. Method: immunoSEQ multiplex PCR; TCRdb's copy keeps in-frame clones and lacks some. The sample shows under 60,000 clones, 50% to 70% of them seen only once. Sequenced material: CD4+ T cells from PBMCs cultured without peptide, taken before COVID-19 vaccination. Receptor source: a human donor who received a COVID-19 vaccine. The CDR3 runs from the conserved cysteine through the conserved F or W. The order of the fields is J gene, clone size, V gene, D gene, CDR3 protein, CDR3 DNA. A D gene is named only where the DNA matches it firmly. Clone sizes are given selectively: once, few, many, or a class where the clone is expanded.

TRBJ2-4	NA	TRBV9	NA	CASSVGSLAKNIQYF	TGTGCCAGCAGCGTAGGCTCCTTAGCCAAAAACATTCAGTACTTC
TRBJ1-5	NA	TRBV7-9	NA	CASSLDNQPQHF	TGTGCCAGCAGCTTGGACAATCAGCCCCAGCATTTT
TRBJ2-1	NA	TRBV29-1	NA	CSVELYNEQFF	TGCAGCGTTGAGTTATACAATGAGCAGTTCTTC
TRBJ2-7	few	TRBV6-5	TRBD1	CASSPPGQGTYEQYF	TGTGCCAGCAGTCCTCCGGGACAGGGAACCTACGAGCAGTACTTC
TRBJ2-5	NA	TRBV28	NA	CASRLRRLLQETQYF	TGTGCCAGCAGACTCCGGAGACTGCTTCAAGAGACCCAGTACTTC
TRBJ1-5	NA	TRBV6-5	NA	CASSRTVPADQPQHF	TGTGCCAGCAGTAGGACAGTTCCGGCGGATCAGCCCCAGCATTTT
TRBJ2-7	NA	TRBV10-3	TRBD2	CAISYGAGEQYF	TGTGCCATCAGTTACGGAGCGGGGGAGCAGTACTTC
TRBJ1-2	NA	TRBV5-1	TRBD1	CASSWTGDYGYTF	TGCGCCAGCAGCTGGACAGGGGACTATGGCTACACCTTC
TRBJ2-1	NA	TRBV2	TRBD2	CASSSGRAFGEQFF	TGTGCCAGCAGTAGCGGGAGGGCCTTTGGTGAGCAGTTCTTC
TRBJ1-1	NA	TRBV24-1	NA	CATSDSKGSGTEAFF	TGTGCCACCAGTGATTCAAAGGGGTCGGGCACTGAAGCTTTCTTT
TRBJ1-5	NA	TRBV19	NA	CASSPRGVGNQPQHF	TGTGCCAGTAGCCCGAGAGGGGTGGGCAATCAGCCCCAGCATTTT
TRBJ2-7	few	TRBV28	TRBD1	CASTPGQGYEQYF	TGTGCCAGCACCCCCGGACAGGGCTACGAGCAGTACTTC
TRBJ1-2	NA	TRBV9	NA	CASSVAGGNYGYTF	TGTGCCAGCAGCGTAGCGGGGGGGAACTATGGCTACACCTTC
TRBJ1-2	NA	TRBV12-3/TRBV12-4	NA	CASSFSSDGYTF	TGTGCCAGCAGTTTCAGTAGCGATGGCTACACCTTC
TRBJ1-1	NA	TRBV12-3/TRBV12-4	NA	CASSFGTRTEAFF	TGTGCCAGCAGTTTTGGGACTCGAACTGAAGCTTTCTTT
TRBJ2-7	few	TRBV27	TRBD2	CASSFAGVTYEQYF	TGTGCCAGCAGTTTTGCGGGGGTAACCTACGAGCAGTACTTC
TRBJ2-1	NA	TRBV29-1	NA	CSVGGSSYNEQFF	TGCAGCGTTGGCGGTAGCTCCTACAATGAGCAGTTCTTC
TRBJ2-3	NA	TRBV4-1	NA	CASSPLQGTSTDTQYF	TGCGCCAGCAGCCCGCTCCAGGGGACTAGCACAGATACGCAGTATTTT
TRBJ2-3	NA	TRBV7-2	TRBD2	CASSRGLAGVGTQYF	TGTGCCAGCAGCCGGGGACTAGCGGGGGTGGGGACGCAGTATTTT
TRBJ2-5	NA	TRBV5-6	NA	CASSLPTRWETQYF	TGTGCCAGCAGCTTGCCGACTAGATGGGAGACCCAGTACTTC
TRBJ2-7	once	TRBV4-1	TRBD1	CASSQGQGVYEQYF	TGCGCCAGCAGCCAAGGGCAGGGGGTATACGAGCAGTACTTC
TRBJ2-3	NA	TRBV6-5	TRBD1	CASSYFGTAKDTQYF	TGTGCCAGCAGTTACTTTGGGACAGCCAAGGATACGCAGTATTTT
TRBJ2-1	once	TRBV2	NA	CASSQNRDIHEQFF	TGTGCCAGCAGTCAAAACAGGGACATCCATGAGCAGTTCTTC
TRBJ2-1	once	TRBV7-3	NA	CASSLRGGTSLSYNEQFF	TGTGCCAGCAGCTTAAGGGGCGGGACTTCCCTCTCCTACAATGAGCAGTTCTTC
TRBJ2-2	NA	TRBV6-2/TRBV6-3	NA	CASSRTRKDTGELFF	TGTGCCAGCAGTCGTACCCGGAAGGACACCGGGGAGCTGTTTTTT
TRBJ1-1	few	TRBV28	NA	CASSFKSEAFF	TGTGCCAGCAGTTTTAAGAGTGAAGCTTTCTTT
TRBJ2-3	NA	TRBV19	NA	CASRPGVATDTQYF	TGTGCCAGTAGGCCAGGGGTGGCGACAGATACGCAGTATTTT
TRBJ1-2	once	TRBV2	NA	CASSEGQYGYTF	TGTGCCAGCAGTGAGGGGCAGTATGGCTACACCTTC
TRBJ2-3	once	TRBV9	NA	CASSVRPTDTQYF	TGTGCCAGCAGCGTACGGCCCACAGATACGCAGTATTTT
TRBJ1-1	NA	TRBV18	NA	CASSTYPQGNTEAFF	TGTGCCAGCTCAACGTACCCTCAAGGGAACACTGAAGCTTTCTTT
TRBJ1-6	NA	TRBV11-2	NA	CASSFRVAYNSPLHF	TGTGCCAGCAGCTTTAGGGTGGCCTATAATTCACCCCTCCACTTT
TRBJ2-7	NA	TRBV28	NA	CASSFGVQGGYEQYF	TGTGCCAGCAGTTTTGGGGTCCAGGGGGGTTACGAGCAGTACTTC
TRBJ2-1	NA	TRBV12-5	NA	CASGLAGGTYNEQFF	TGTGCTAGTGGTTTGGCAGGGGGGACCTACAATGAGCAGTTCTTC
TRBJ1-1	NA	TRBV7-2	NA	CASSPQRQRGTEAFF	TGTGCCAGCAGCCCTCAAAGACAGAGAGGAACTGAAGCTTTCTTT
TRBJ1-2	NA	TRBV7-9	TRBD1	CASSASTGLNNYGYTF	TGTGCCAGCAGCGCCTCGACAGGGCTTAATAACTATGGCTACACCTTC
TRBJ1-1	NA	TRBV5-1	NA	CASSFEGNTEAFF	TGCGCCAGCAGCTTTGAGGGGAACACTGAAGCTTTCTTT
TRBJ2-1	NA	TRBV5-4	NA	CASSSRGEQFF	TGTGCCAGCAGCTCACGGGGTGAGCAGTTCTTC
TRBJ1-3	NA	TRBV12-5	NA	CASGFTGGSGNTIYF	TGTGCTAGTGGTTTTACCGGGGGCTCTGGAAACACCATATATTTT
TRBJ2-3	NA	TRBV12-5	NA	CASGLPRTDTQYF	TGTGCTAGTGGTTTGCCCCGCACAGATACGCAGTATTTT
TRBJ1-2	few	TRBV21-1	NA	CASSPVPGQGKGYGYTF	TGTGCCAGCAGCCCGGTCCCGGGACAGGGTAAGGGTTATGGCTACACCTTC
TRBJ1-3	NA	TRBV6-1	NA	CASSELSLFVSGNTIYF	TGTGCCAGCAGTGAATTAAGCCTTTTCGTCTCTGGAAACACCATATATTTT
TRBJ2-5	NA	TRBV5-6	NA	CASSWQQETQYF	TGTGCCAGCAGCTGGCAGCAAGAGACCCAGTACTTC
TRBJ2-1	few	TRBV5-4	TRBD2	CASSSHVSGGAENEQFF	TGTGCCAGCAGCTCACACGTTAGCGGGGGGGCGGAGAATGAGCAGTTCTTC
TRBJ2-2	NA	TRBV30	TRBD2	CASKGAGLDANTGELFF	TGTGCCTCGAAAGGAGCGGGGCTTGACGCGAACACCGGGGAGCTGTTTTTT
TRBJ2-7	NA	TRBV5-1	TRBD2	CASTNSTSGRFYEQYF	TGCGCCAGCACCAACTCAACTAGCGGGAGGTTCTACGAGCAGTACTTC
TRBJ2-7	NA	TRBV5-1	NA	CASGKGGYYEQYF	TGCGCCAGCGGCAAGGGGGGGTACTACGAGCAGTACTTC
TRBJ1-1	NA	TRBV28	NA	CASSLGPIREAFF	TGTGCCAGCAGTTTAGGCCCGATCCGAGAAGCTTTCTTT
TRBJ2-3	NA	TRBV20-1	NA	CSASLSERPDTQYF	TGCAGTGCTAGTCTCAGCGAGCGGCCAGATACGCAGTATTTT
TRBJ2-3	NA	TRBV12-3/TRBV12-4	TRBD1	CASRGPGDTQYF	TGTGCCAGTAGGGGGCCAGGAGATACGCAGTATTTT
TRBJ1-4	NA	TRBV5-1	NA	CASSLRQGVEKLFF	TGCGCCAGCAGCTTGAGGCAGGGAGTTGAAAAACTGTTTTTT
TRBJ1-1	few	TRBV7-8	NA	CASSSDTVGTEAFF	TGTGCCAGCAGCTCTGACACGGTGGGCACTGAAGCTTTCTTT